The T cell receptor beta chain under discussion was sequenced for a study of cytomegalovirus exposure and HLA in healthy donors. The CDR3 is 13 residues long. With 4 bases removed from V and 0 bases from J, the gap between germline ends came to 8 bases. Germline values: CDR1 SGHRS, CDR2 YFSETQ. This PCR relied on a set of 60 Vbeta primers and 13 Jbeta primers. Here immunoSEQ multiplex PCR was the method, and the copy in TCRdb shows in-frame clones only, minus some. The data hold around 130,000 clones, with about 8.5% observed a single time. This clone was observed a handful of times. The specimen was PBMCs. This TCR came from a man aged 40-49 years in good health and CMV-seronegative. The V gene is TRBV5-1, the J gene TRBJ2-7; tentative D call: TRBD1 (5 bases). The CDR3 coding sequence is TGCGCCAGCAGCCTGGACATCTCCTACGAGCAGTACTTC. Translation gives CASSLDISYEQYF. The full variable domain, with the rest looked up from reference TRBV5-1 and TRBJ2-7, is KAGVTQTPRYLIKTRGQQVTLSCSPISGHRSVSWYQQTPGQGLQFLFEYFSETQRNKGNFPGRFSGRQFSNSRSEMNVSTLELGDSALYLCASSLDISYEQYFGPGTRLTVT.